The 27 T cell receptor beta chains below were found in one sample sequenced in a study of CXCR3-negative and CXCR3-positive naive CD8 T cells. Whole-study findings and limits: CXCR3-positive naive cells had TRB CDR3s that were more hydrophobic than CXCR3-negative naive cells had.

Their antigens are not known. Preparation of TRB cDNA libraries relied on 5' RACE carrying UMI labels. TCRdb processed the 5' RACE reads again and assigns one entry to each CDR3 protein, with no DNA. The sample includes 6,000 to 8,500 distinct CDR3 sequences. Material: naive CXCR3+ CD8+ T cells from blood. Subset given: CD45RO-CCR7+CD27+CD95- naive CD8+ T cells expressing CXCR3 (TNR3+). Source of these receptors: a human donor in good health. Some clones in this sample may be carry-over from other donors' samples.

The chain combines TRBV4-3 with TRBJ2-7; TCRdb's D call, TRBD1, is unchecked because there is no DNA. The CDR3 extends over 16 amino acids. Germline V CDR1 and CDR2: LGHNA, YSLEER. The CDR3 reads CASSQGHRGRVDEQYF.

In terms of frequency, this clonotype is medium-sized. The CDR3 sequence is CASSSKRGQGAGNTEAFF. The chain couples TRBV5-1 to TRBJ1-1; TCRdb lists TRBD1, though no DNA is available to test this call. The CDR3 totals 18 residues. The germline V gene has CDR1 SGHRS and CDR2 YFSETQ.

This sequence joins TRBV28 and TRBJ1-5. CDR1 and CDR2 from the germline V gene are MDHEN and SYDVKM. This CDR3 has 17 residues. The CDR3 is CASSLHSSRGGNQPQHF.

This CDR3 reads CAIGPGETQYF. The chain is built from TRBV10-3 and TRBJ2-5; with no DNA, the TCRdb D assignment of TRBD1 cannot be verified. CDR3 length equals 11 residues. The germline CDR1 and CDR2 sequences are ENHRY and SYGVKD.

The J gene is TRBJ2-2, the V gene TRBV29-1. This CDR3 contains 12 residues. Germline-derived CDR1 and CDR2 are SQVTM and ANQGSEA. The CDR3 loop is CSVVLTTGELFF.

This clonotype ranks as medium-sized (0.01 to 0.1%) in terms of frequency. This chain's CDR3 is CSASRQGVYGYTF. The rearrangement links TRBV20-1 to TRBJ1-2; lacking DNA, the TRBD1 call made by TCRdb goes unchecked. Per the germline V gene, CDR1 is DFQATT and CDR2 is SNEGSKA (reference sequence). The CDR3 contains 13 residues.

V and J are TRBV7-2 and TRBJ1-1. The germline V gene encodes CDR1 SGHTA and CDR2 FQGNSA. This CDR3 is built from 11 residues. The CDR3 sequence is CASSSGFEAFF.

V gene TRBV3-1 combines with J gene TRBJ2-7. Germline values: CDR1 LGHDT, CDR2 YNNKEL (reference sequence). The CDR3 loop spans 14 amino acids. The CDR3 protein is CASSQDGSRYEQYF.

This clonotype is identified as medium-sized (0.01 to 0.1%) from frequency. The chain recombines TRBV14 with TRBJ2-1. The germline CDR1 and CDR2 sequences are SGHDN and FVKESK. The CDR3 loop spans 14 amino acids. CDR3 residues: CASSQHSWLNEQFF.

The CDR3 reads CASSEGLYNEQFF. The chain is built from TRBV10-2 and TRBJ2-1. The germline V gene encodes CDR1 WSHSY and CDR2 SAAADI. CDR3 length: 13 amino acids.

V usage is TRBV5-1 and J usage is TRBJ2-7; TCRdb's D gene call, TRBD2, goes unchecked for lack of DNA. The length of the CDR3 is 20 residues. The germline V gene has CDR1 SGHRS and CDR2 YFSETQ. The CDR3: CASTLSPHPGTSGSIHEQYF.

J is TRBJ2-7 and V is TRBV29-1; the TCRdb D gene call, TRBD1, has no DNA to confirm it. CDR1 and CDR2 (germline): SQVTM, ANQGSEA. The CDR3 contains 12 residues. The CDR3 sequence: CSVVQGPYEQYF.

Judged by frequency, this clonotype is medium-sized (0.01 to 0.1%). The chain has TRBV11-2 and TRBJ2-1; absent DNA, TCRdb's TRBD2 call cannot be checked. The CDR3 spans 15 residues. Germline lookup yields CDR1 SGHAT and CDR2 FQNNGV. The CDR3 is CASTYPRRAYNEQFF.

According to its frequency, this clonotype is medium-sized. The V gene is TRBV6-2 or TRBV6-3, the J gene TRBJ2-1; checking the TCRdb D call of TRBD2 is not possible without DNA. CDR1 and CDR2 (germline): MNHEY, SVGEGT. This CDR3 is 16 amino acids long. This chain's CDR3 is CASSYTSGPSYNEQFF.

The V gene is TRBV5-6, the J gene TRBJ2-7; with no DNA, the TCRdb D assignment of TRBD2 cannot be verified. The CDR3 contains 13 residues. CDR1 and CDR2 (germline): SGHDT, YYEEEE. CDR3: CASSFRGTYEQYF.

This rearrangement joins TRBV29-1 to TRBJ2-3; TCRdb's assignment of TRBD2 cannot be checked, as there is no DNA. The CDR3 length is 17 residues. Germline CDR1 is SQVTM and CDR2 is ANQGSEA. The CDR3 loop is CSVLSLLAGNGADTQYF.

V gene TRBV29-1 combines with J gene TRBJ2-3; TCRdb selects TRBD2, and the lack of DNA leaves this call unchecked. CDR1 and CDR2 (germline): SQVTM, ANQGSEA. This CDR3 comprises 13 residues. CDR3 in amino acids: CSVDGGRADTQYF.

This clonotype registers medium-sized by frequency. The genes are TRBV29-1 and TRBJ2-1; TCRdb's D call, TRBD2, is unchecked because there is no DNA. Per germline, CDR1 SQVTM and CDR2 ANQGSEA. The CDR3 has 15 residues. CDR3 amino acids: CSVKGLAPTYNEQFF.

The CDR3 sequence is CSAQDRLEGSGELFF. The chain is built from TRBV29-1 and TRBJ2-2; TCRdb's D gene call, TRBD2, goes unchecked for lack of DNA. Germline assignment: CDR1 SQVTM and CDR2 ANQGSEA. The CDR3 runs to 15 residues.

This chain uses TRBV4-2 with TRBJ2-1; TCRdb's D call, TRBD2, is unchecked because there is no DNA. CDR1 LGHNA and CDR2 YNFKEQ come from the germline V gene. This CDR3 contains 19 residues. The CDR3 region is CASSQMFLSGGSSYNEQFF.

This clonotype is classed as medium-sized by frequency. J is TRBJ1-2 and V is TRBV20-1; no DNA is available, so the TRBD1 call from TCRdb remains unchecked. Germline values: CDR1 DFQATT, CDR2 SNEGSKA (reference sequence). This CDR3 spans 15 amino acids. CDR3: CSARDLGQARYGYTF.

Judged by frequency, this clonotype is medium-sized. This CDR3 is CASSPGDGLSYEQYF. The chain is built from TRBV4-1 and TRBJ2-7; TCRdb outputs TRBD2, but without DNA this stays unchecked. The CDR3 has 15 amino acids. CDR1 is MGHRA and CDR2 is YSYEKL in the germline V gene.

This chain connects TRBV29-1 to TRBJ2-1; the TCRdb call, TRBD2, lacks DNA for checking. The CDR3 is 15 residues long. Germline V gene lookup returns CDR1 SQVTM and CDR2 ANQGSEA. CDR3 protein: CSVGAGGGRPNEQFF.

By frequency, this clonotype is medium-sized (0.01 to 0.1%). The chain's CDR3 is CASRARGQDTQYF. The chain combines TRBV27 with TRBJ2-3; the TRBD1 assignment by TCRdb is unverifiable without DNA. Germline V gene data show CDR1 as MNHEY and CDR2 as SMNVEV (reference sequence). There are 13 residues in the CDR3.

This clonotype counts as medium-sized by frequency. This sequence joins TRBV6-5 and TRBJ2-7; TCRdb lists TRBD1, though no DNA is available to test this call. The CDR3 is 16 amino acids. Germline V lookup: CDR1 MNHEY, CDR2 SVGAGI. The CDR3 reads CASSYSGGQVTYEQYF.

This chain's CDR3 is CASSLPERLAKNIQYF. J is TRBJ2-4 and V is TRBV5-1. The CDR3 has 16 residues. Germline CDR1 SGHRS, CDR2 YFSETQ.

J is TRBJ2-1 and V is TRBV6-6; TCRdb gives TRBD2 as the D gene, but with no DNA this cannot be confirmed. The germline V gene encodes CDR1 MNHNY and CDR2 SVGAGI (reference sequence). CDR3 length: 16 amino acids. The CDR3 here is CASSYSLAGENNEQFF.